These T cell receptor beta chains were read from a single sample in a study of vaccination and CD4 T cells after COVID-19. Their target antigens are unknown. MiXCR, run by TCRdb on the PCR reads, gives a single entry per CDR3 protein. The sample lists 6,500 to 9,500 distinct CDR3 sequences, 48% occurring once. Sequences were obtained from CD4+ T cells from blood, cultured in vitro. The source of these receptors is a human donor in good health. CDR3s include the opening cysteine and the closing phenylalanine or tryptophan. The order of the fields is CDR3 length, V gene, J gene, D gene, clone size, CDR3 protein, CDR3 DNA. A D gene is named only where the DNA matches it firmly. The size of a clone is reported for some rows only, either as once, few or many, or as a class for expanded clones.

15	TRBV20-1	TRBJ1-5	-	-	CSAENRETSNQPQHF	TGCAGTGCTGAGAACAGGGAGACTAGCAATCAGCCCCAGCATTTT
16	TRBV20-1	TRBJ1-5	TRBD1	-	CSAGTGSPISNQPQHF	TGCAGTGCAGGGACAGGGAGCCCTATTAGCAATCAGCCCCAGCATTTT
15	TRBV5-4	TRBJ2-3	-	once	CASSFDVQGPGTQYF	TGTGCCAGCAGCTTTGACGTGCAGGGGCCCGGTACGCAGTATTTT
14	TRBV7-2	TRBJ2-7	TRBD1	few	CASSLAGQAYEQYF	TGTGCCAGCAGCTTAGCGGGACAGGCGTACGAGCAGTACTTC
15	TRBV5-4	TRBJ2-5	TRBD2	once	CASRALAGSSETQYF	TGTGCCAGCAGGGCCCTAGCGGGGAGTTCGGAGACCCAGTACTTC
17	TRBV4-1	TRBJ1-3	-	large	CASSQDWDSSSGNTIYF	TGCGCCAGCAGCCAAGATTGGGACTCAAGCTCTGGAAACACCATATATTTT
10	TRBV20-1	TRBJ2-7	-	-	CSALTYEQYF	TGCAGTGCCCTAACCTACGAGCAGTACTTC
15	TRBV20-1	TRBJ1-1	TRBD1	-	CSASRDRARNTEAFF	TGCAGTGCATCCCGAGACAGGGCAAGAAACACTGAAGCTTTCTTT
16	TRBV7-7	TRBJ2-1	TRBD2	-	CASSLAVAGGLDEQFF	TGTGCCAGCAGCTTAGCGGTAGCGGGGGGGCTTGATGAGCAGTTCTTC
13	TRBV11-1	TRBJ1-6	-	-	CASSLSSGSPLHF	TGTGCCAGCAGCTTAAGTTCCGGTTCACCCCTCCACTTT
13	TRBV6-2/TRBV6-3	TRBJ1-5	-	few	CASSYMGNQPQHF	TGTGCCAGCAGCTACATGGGTAATCAGCCCCAGCATTTT
16	TRBV6-2/TRBV6-3	TRBJ2-7	TRBD1	-	CASSRPMGQGPLEQYF	TGTGCCAGCAGTCGCCCCATGGGACAGGGACCCCTCGAGCAGTACTTC
14	TRBV30	TRBJ1-2	TRBD1	-	CAWTRTGSNYGYTF	TGTGCCTGGACCCGGACAGGGTCAAACTATGGCTACACCTTC
15	TRBV5-4	TRBJ1-2	TRBD1	few	CASSPGGAKTYGYTF	TGTGCCAGCAGCCCAGGGGGCGCGAAGACCTATGGCTACACCTTC
15	TRBV10-3	TRBJ1-5	-	few	CAISEEWGQNQPQHF	TGTGCCATCAGTGAGGAGTGGGGTCAGAATCAGCCCCAGCATTTT
11	TRBV10-2	TRBJ2-5	-	once	CASSHLETQYF	TGCGCCAGCAGTCACCTAGAGACCCAGTACTTC
14	TRBV27	TRBJ1-2	-	few	CASSLGHSNYGYTF	TGTGCCAGCAGTTTGGGCCACTCTAACTATGGCTACACCTTC
15	TRBV6-1	TRBJ1-5	-	few	CASSEAVPLNQPQHF	TGTGCCAGCAGTGAAGCGGTGCCCTTAAATCAGCCCCAGCATTTT
14	TRBV4-1	TRBJ2-2	-	-	CASSHLSNTGELFF	TGCGCCAGCAGCCACCTAAGTAACACCGGGGAGCTGTTTTTT
13	TRBV6-1	TRBJ1-5	-	-	CAVQGRGGQPQHF	TGTGCTGTACAGGGTCGCGGGGGTCAGCCCCAGCATTTT
16	TRBV27	TRBJ1-2	-	-	CASSPRTPQGGYGYTF	TGTGCCAGCAGTCCTCGAACACCCCAGGGAGGCTATGGCTACACCTTC
16	TRBV6-2/TRBV6-3	TRBJ1-2	-	few	CASIDWGGSLNYGYTF	TGTGCCAGCATCGACTGGGGAGGCAGCCTTAACTATGGCTACACCTTC
14	TRBV6-1	TRBJ1-1	-	few	CASSPPGGSAEAFF	TGTGCCAGCAGCCCCCCAGGAGGGAGCGCTGAAGCTTTCTTT
15	TRBV7-2	TRBJ1-1	TRBD1	-	CASSTDRGLNTEAFF	TGCGCCAGCTCAACAGACAGGGGGCTGAACACTGAAGCTTTCTTT
15	TRBV5-1	TRBJ2-7	-	-	CASSPNTGTGYEQYF	TGCGCCAGCAGCCCAAATACAGGGACTGGCTACGAGCAGTACTTC
18	TRBV19	TRBJ2-7	TRBD2	few	CASSASPGLGGLAYEQYF	TGTGCCAGTAGTGCCAGCCCCGGACTAGGCGGTTTGGCCTACGAGCAGTACTTC
13	TRBV7-2	TRBJ1-6	-	few	CASSLAGDPPLHF	TGTGCCAGCAGCTTAGCGGGGGACCCACCCCTCCACTTT
16	TRBV4-3	TRBJ2-5	-	-	CASSQSGGTLKETQYF	TGCGCCAGCAGCCAAAGCGGCGGGACTTTGAAAGAGACCCAGTACTTC
12	TRBV20-1	TRBJ1-2	TRBD1	few	CSASGTGYGYTF	TGCAGTGCCTCCGGGACAGGGTATGGCTACACCTTC
15	TRBV6-5	TRBJ1-2	TRBD1	few	CASSYRTGKDDGYTF	TGTGCCAGCAGTTACCGGACAGGGAAAGATGATGGCTACACCTTC
15	TRBV4-3	TRBJ2-2	-	-	CASSARLGGTGELFF	TGCGCCAGCAGCGCCCGACTAGGGGGCACCGGGGAGCTGTTTTTT
15	TRBV6-5	TRBJ1-5	-	-	CASSYSATQNQPQHF	TGTGCCAGCAGTTACTCGGCGACACAGAATCAGCCCCAGCATTTT
14	TRBV20-1	TRBJ1-5	TRBD1	-	CSASDLTGTMSQHF	TGCAGTGCTAGTGACCTGACAGGGACCATGTCCCAGCATTTT
17	TRBV9	TRBJ2-5	TRBD2	-	CASSVDPVGGSQETQYF	TGTGCCAGCAGCGTAGATCCTGTCGGGGGGTCCCAAGAGACCCAGTACTTC
14	TRBV2	TRBJ1-1	-	-	CASSEPVEGTEAFF	TGTGCCAGCAGTGAGCCAGTCGAAGGTACTGAAGCTTTCTTT
14	TRBV6-2/TRBV6-3	TRBJ2-7	TRBD1	few	CASNEQGVAYEQYF	TGTGCCAGCAACGAACAGGGGGTCGCGTACGAGCAGTACTTC
13	TRBV6-1	TRBJ1-1	-	-	CASSLDRNTEAFF	TGTGCCAGCAGCCTCGACAGGAACACTGAAGCTTTCTTT
16	TRBV20-1	TRBJ1-5	TRBD1	few	CSARDPGQGRNQPQHF	TGCAGTGCTAGGGACCCGGGACAGGGTCGAAATCAGCCCCAGCATTTT
15	TRBV10-2	TRBJ1-5	TRBD1	once	CASSTVGQVNQPQHF	TGCGCCAGCAGTACTGTTGGACAGGTCAATCAGCCCCAGCATTTT
16	TRBV6-1	TRBJ1-4	-	-	CASSERYRDRIEKLFF	TGTGCCAGCAGTGAACGTTACCGGGACCGTATAGAAAAACTGTTTTTT
13	TRBV20-1	TRBJ2-6	-	-	CSARSARANVLTF	TGCAGTGCTAGGTCCGCCCGGGCCAACGTCCTGACTTTC
15	TRBV6-1	TRBJ2-7	TRBD1	once	CASSTIQTGGYEQYF	TGTGCCAGCAGCACTATCCAGACAGGGGGATACGAGCAGTACTTC
14	TRBV11-2	TRBJ2-7	-	few	CASSRGDTAYEQYF	TGTGCCAGCTCCCGGGGGGACACAGCCTACGAGCAGTACTTC
14	TRBV5-4	TRBJ2-7	TRBD1	once	CASSGTGVAYEQYF	TGTGCCAGCAGCGGAACAGGGGTGGCCTACGAGCAGTACTTC
16	TRBV27	TRBJ2-2	-	once	CASSLSQEYITGELFF	TGTGCCAGCAGTTTATCCCAGGAGTACATAACCGGGGAGCTGTTTTTT
15	TRBV19	TRBJ1-2	TRBD1	few	CASSTIGQGLVGYTF	TGTGCCAGTAGTACGATCGGACAGGGGTTGGTGGGCTACACCTTC
13	TRBV20-1	TRBJ2-1	TRBD2	-	CSASSSGLNEQFF	TGCAGTGCTAGTTCTAGCGGTCTCAATGAGCAGTTCTTC
14	TRBV7-2	TRBJ1-2	-	-	CASSLGASYYGYTF	TGTGCCAGCAGCTTGGGTGCCAGCTACTATGGCTACACCTTC
12	TRBV29-1	TRBJ2-7	-	-	CSVEDQAYEQYF	TGCAGCGTTGAAGATCAGGCCTACGAGCAGTACTTC